One T cell receptor beta chain is described in this entry. Its antigen remains unknown. J lost 6 bases, V lost 5 bases, and 9 bases had no gene match. This CDR3 region has 15 residues. Germline V lookup: CDR1 SEHNR, CDR2 FQNEAQ (reference sequence). CD25-based Treg depletion was applied to purified naive CD4+ T cells. Semi-nested PCR with Nested Universal Primer A followed constant-region reverse priming of full-length variable regions. One entry per CDR3 protein, called by TCRdb with MiXCR from the 5' RACE reads. The data show roughly 23,000 distinct CDR3 sequences, less than 40% seen once. The study's findings and limits: Greatest tumor Treg TCR overlap was with tumor naive CD4+ cells.

This receptor was taken from a female donor with breast cancer. What was sequenced was tumor-infiltrating naive CD4+ T cells sorted from the breast tumor. Subset described: naive CD4+ T cells, CD4+CD45RA+CD25-. V and J are TRBV7-9 and TRBJ2-1, with 8 bases aligning to TRBD1. In DNA form, the CDR3 reads TGTGCCAGCAGCCCGAGACAGGGGATGGCCAATGAGCAGTTCTTC. It specifies CASSPRQGMANEQFF.